Below are 25 T cell receptor beta chains sequenced from a single sample in a study of shared clonotypes between healthy human individuals. The repertoire was sequenced with immunoSEQ multiplex PCR; TCRdb's copy has only in-frame clones and lacks some. Of nearly 1 million clones listed, 70% to 85% are singletons. Sequenced: memory CD4+ T cells sorted from blood. Subset given: CD45RA-negative fraction. The source is a man aged 18 to 29 in good health.

The chain recombines TRBV6-6 with TRBJ2-7; TRBD2 might be the D (7 bases). The germline V gene has CDR1 MNHNY and CDR2 SVGAGI (reference sequence). The V gene lost 2 bases and the J gene lost 0 bases, with 11 bases spanning the gap. The CDR3 totals 15 residues. The chain's CDR3 is CASSYGGASSYEQYF. Here the CDR3 DNA reads TGTGCCAGCAGTTACGGGGGGGCCTCCTCCTACGAGCAGTACTTC.

This chain uses TRBV28 with TRBJ1-6, with no clear D. The CDR3 length is 12 residues. Germline CDR1 and CDR2: MDHEN and SYDVKM. Trimming took off 10 bases at V and 7 bases at J, with 11 bases between the two ends. CDR3 amino acids: CAISDRNSPLHF. DNA of the CDR3: TGTGCCATTTCGGACCGGAATTCACCCCTCCACTTT. The variable domain in full, completed from reference TRBV28 and TRBJ1-6, reads DVKVTQSSRYLVKRTGEKVFLECVQDMDHENMFWYRQDPGLGLRLIYFSYDVKMKEKGDIPEGYSVSREKKERFSLILESASTNQTSMYLCAISDRNSPLHFGNGTRLTVT.

The V call is TRBV6-1, the J call TRBJ2-2, with D perhaps matching TRBD1 (5 bases). This CDR3 contains 16 residues. The germline V and J ends were trimmed by 1 base and 2 bases, with 11 bases remaining between them. Germline CDR1 and CDR2: MNHNS and SASEGT. The CDR3 bases are TGTGCCAGCAGTGAAGTATGGCAGGGCAACACCGGGGAGCTGTTTTTT. It yields the protein CASSEVWQGNTGELFF.

This clone was picked up many times. The rearrangement links TRBV5-5 to TRBJ2-3; no firm D call. Trimming removed 2 bases at V and 0 bases at J, with 4 bases between. The CDR3 covers 13 residues. Looked up from germline, CDR1 is SGHKS and CDR2 is YYEKEE (reference sequence). CDR3 in amino acids: CASSLESTDTQYF. The DNA for the CDR3 is TGTGCCAGCAGCTTAGAGAGCACAGATACGCAGTATTTT.

Points on this clone: The same CDR3 can be traced to other DNA sequences in this sample. This rearrangement joins TRBV7-2 to TRBJ1-5; possibly TRBD1 for D (5 bases). CDR3 length: 13 residues. The V end lost 4 bases, the J end lost 3 bases, and 7 bases lay between the germline ends. Germline V gives CDR1 SGHTA, CDR2 FQGNSA. The CDR3 nucleotides are TGTGCCAGCAGCTGGGACCTCAATCAGCCCCAGCATTTT. It is translated as CASSWDLNQPQHF. The complete variable domain, with remaining parts taken from reference TRBV7-2 and TRBJ1-5, reads GAGVSQSPSNKVTEKGKDVELRCDPISGHTALYWYRQSLGQGLEFLIYFQGNSAPDKSGLPSDRFSAERTGGSVSTLTIQRTQQEDSAVYLCASSWDLNQPQHFGDGTRLSIL.

The V call is TRBV6-1, the J call TRBJ1-4, with D maybe TRBD1 (6 bases). The CDR3 length is 15 residues. Looked up from germline, CDR1 is MNHNS and CDR2 is SASEGT. Trimming took off 3 bases at V and 5 bases at J, with 13 bases between the two ends. The CDR3 loop reads CASSDHGTMNEKLFF. The CDR3 DNA reads as TGTGCCAGCAGTGACCACGGGACAATGAATGAAAAACTGTTTTTT.

The chain uses TRBV5-4 and TRBJ1-2, with no clear D. CDR3 size: 11 residues. Germline-derived CDR1 and CDR2 are SGHNT and YYREEE (reference sequence). V was cut by 1 base and J by 8 bases, with 6 bases left in between. CDR3 sequence: CASSLNLGYTF. In DNA form, the CDR3 reads TGTGCCAGCAGCTTGAACCTCGGCTACACCTTC.

The chain uses TRBV5-6 and TRBJ2-1; D gene uncertain. Germline V gene sequence: CDR1 SGHDT, CDR2 YYEEEE. Trimming took off 4 bases at V and 0 bases at J, with 14 bases between the two ends. The CDR3 covers 16 residues. CDR3 in amino acids: CASSPASGSSYNEQFF. For the CDR3, the DNA is TGTGCCAGCAGCCCTGCGTCGGGTAGCTCCTACAATGAGCAGTTCTTC.

The CDR3 nucleotides are TGTGCCAGCAGCGGGCAAGCGGGGGGTTTCGGCGGGGAGCTGTTTTTT. This sequence encodes CASSGQAGGFGGELFF. This chain connects TRBV5-4 to TRBJ2-2; TRBD2 matches 9 bases. This CDR3 contains 16 residues. Trimming cost V 4 bases and J 7 bases; bases outside gene matches: 11. Germline CDR1 is SGHNT and CDR2 is YYREEE (reference sequence).

This clone was seen just once. The same CDR3 also results from other DNA sequences found in this sample. J is TRBJ2-7 and V is TRBV7-9; tentatively, D is TRBD1 or TRBD2 (6 bases each). Trimming stripped 1 base from V and 1 base from J, with 8 bases between. Germline V gene sequence: CDR1 SEHNR, CDR2 FQNEAQ (reference sequence). This CDR3 is built from 14 residues. CDR3 DNA sequence: TGTGCCAGCAGCTTAGGGGGGGCATCCTACGAGCAGTACTTC. Encoded protein: CASSLGGASYEQYF.

The V gene is TRBV30, the J gene TRBJ1-2; D is uncertain. In germline, CDR1 is GTSNPN, CDR2 SVGIG (reference sequence). This CDR3 region has 13 residues. V was pared by 3 bases and J by 0 bases, with 8 bases between. The CDR3: CAWSLDPNYGYTF. Written as DNA, the CDR3 is TGTGCCTGGAGCCTCGATCCTAACTATGGCTACACCTTC.

Remarks on this clone: One junction end does not reproduce the germline sequence, and a read error may be involved. The rearrangement links TRBV11-2 to TRBJ2-1; 13 positions agree with TRBD2. CDR1 is SGHAT, CDR2 FQNNGV, per germline. The CDR3 contains 12 residues. CDR3 protein: CASSPGTSGKLF. The CDR3, as DNA: TGTGCCAGCAGCCCCGGGACTAGCGGGAAACTCTTC.

The chain employs TRBV5-4 and TRBJ2-1, with 14 nucleotides matching TRBD2. V lost 2 bases, J lost 7 bases, and 8 bases stayed unmatched. The CDR3 has 17 residues. From germline, CDR1 is SGHNT and CDR2 YYREEE (reference sequence). The CDR3 DNA sequence: TGTGCCAGCAGCTTAGGGGGACTAGCGGGAGCCAAAAATGAGCAGTTCTTC. Encoded protein: CASSLGGLAGAKNEQFF.

In the case of this clone: At the DNA level, this CDR3 is encoded by other sequences in the same sample as well. The chain is built from TRBV5-1 and TRBJ2-2, with 11 bases that match TRBD2. V lost 1 base, J lost 2 bases, and 1 base stayed unmatched. The CDR3 is made up of 16 amino acids. Per the germline V gene, CDR1 is SGHRS and CDR2 is YFSETQ. The CDR3 here is CASSLRLAGNTGELFF. For the CDR3, the DNA is TGCGCCAGCAGCTTGAGACTAGCGGGAAACACCGGGGAGCTGTTTTTT.

CDR3 bases: TGCAGCGTTGAGAGACTACAAGAGACCCAGTACTTC. Translating it yields CSVERLQETQYF. V is TRBV29-1 and J is TRBJ2-5, with D possibly TRBD2 on 5 matching bases. The V end lost 3 bases, the J end lost 2 bases, and 7 bases lay between the germline ends. This CDR3 is built from 12 residues. Germline V gene lookup returns CDR1 SQVTM and CDR2 ANQGSEA.

This clone was detected a few times. Additional DNA sequences in this sample encode the identical CDR3. This sequence joins TRBV18 and TRBJ2-5, with 7 bases aligning to TRBD1. The J segment lost 2 bases and the V segment lost 4 bases, leaving 1 base of the junction unmatched. CDR3 length equals 13 residues. Germline loops: CDR1 KGHSH, CDR2 LQKENI. The CDR3 spells CASSRDRQETQYF. The CDR3 region has the DNA TGTGCCAGCTCACGGGACAGACAAGAGACCCAGTACTTC.

The genes are TRBV4-3 and TRBJ2-2, with 7 nucleotides matching TRBD2. The CDR3 loop spans 18 amino acids. The V and J ends lost 4 bases and 0 bases, in that order; junction bases with no gene match: 11. Germline V lookup: CDR1 LGHNA, CDR2 YSLEER. CDR3 nucleotide sequence: TGCGCCAGCAGCCTTCGATTTCGGCTAGCGGCGAACACCGGGGAGCTGTTTTTT. Amino acids: CASSLRFRLAANTGELFF.

About this clone: A much larger clonotype is one base distant, so this may be a read error. This same CDR3 is encoded by further DNA sequences in the sample. The chain employs TRBV7-2 and TRBJ2-5; D gene ambiguous. This CDR3 spans 13 amino acids. CDR1 and CDR2 (germline): SGHTA, FQGNSA. Trimming removed 1 base at V and 1 base at J, with 4 bases between. The CDR3 loop reads CASSLGGQETQYF. DNA for the CDR3: TGTGCCAGCAGCTTAGGGGGCCAAGAGACCCAGTACTTC.

The rearrangement links TRBV6-6 to TRBJ2-7; maybe TRBD2 (6 bases). The CDR3 runs 14 residues. CDR1 and CDR2 from the germline V gene are MNHNY and SVGAGI (reference sequence). Trimming pared 2 bases from V and 3 bases from J, leaving 11 bases between. CDR3 sequence: CASSYPGGNYEQYF. The CDR3 DNA sequence: TGTGCCAGCAGTTACCCGGGCGGGAACTACGAGCAGTACTTC.

This chain links TRBV2 with TRBJ2-2; 9 nucleotides line up with TRBD1. After removal of 4 bases from V and 6 bases from J, the junction contained 6 bases not matched to a gene. This CDR3 region has 15 residues. The germline V gene encodes CDR1 SNHLY and CDR2 FYNNEI. CDR3 bases: TGTGCCAGCAGTGTAAGACAGGGGGTGGCCGGGGAGCTGTTTTTT. Protein sequence: CASSVRQGVAGELFF.

The chain employs TRBV27 and TRBJ2-7, with a weak D call TRBD2 (6 bases). With 4 bases removed from V and 3 bases from J, the gap between germline ends came to 13 bases. CDR1 is MNHEY, CDR2 SMNVEV, per germline (reference sequence). CDR3 length equals 14 residues. The CDR3, as DNA: TGTGCCAGCAGTTCCCCTAGCGCTTTCTACGAGCAGTACTTC. It encodes CASSSPSAFYEQYF.

This clone occurred a few times. The chain uses TRBV10-1 and TRBJ1-1; D perhaps matches TRBD1 (6 bases). Germline CDR1 is WNHNN and CDR2 is SYGVQD (reference sequence). The V end lost 6 bases, the J end lost 0 bases, and 8 bases lay between the germline ends. The CDR3 runs 13 residues. The CDR3 is CASRQGLNTEAFF. The DNA of the CDR3 is TGCGCCAGCAGACAGGGCTTGAACACTGAAGCTTTCTTT.

The chain recombines TRBV27 with TRBJ2-2, with a possible D match to TRBD2 (6 bases). The germline gives CDR1 MNHEY, CDR2 SMNVEV (reference sequence). V lost 1 base and J lost 2, with 8 bases in between. This CDR3 region has 15 residues. CDR3 in DNA: TGTGCCAGCAGTTTATGGGGAGGCAACACCGGGGAGCTGTTTTTT. Amino acid sequence: CASSLWGGNTGELFF.

The chain links TRBV5-1 to TRBJ2-1; TRBD2 matches 12 bases. This CDR3 has 15 residues. Germline CDR1 reads SGHRS; CDR2 reads YFSETQ. The junction had 6 bases not matched to a gene; V was cut back by 4 bases and J by 7 bases. CDR3 region: CASSQTSGSGNEQFF. The CDR3 nucleotides are TGCGCCAGCAGCCAGACTAGCGGGAGTGGAAATGAGCAGTTCTTC. The variable domain in full, with the rest retrieved from reference TRBV5-1 and TRBJ2-1, is KAGVTQTPRYLIKTRGQQVTLSCSPISGHRSVSWYQQTPGQGLQFLFEYFSETQRNKGNFPGRFSGRQFSNSRSEMNVSTLELGDSALYLCASSQTSGSGNEQFFGPGTRLTVL.

The V and J genes are TRBV11-3 and TRBJ1-3, with 7 bases matching TRBD1. Germline lookup yields CDR1 SGHNT and CDR2 YENEEA. The junction had 7 bases not matched to a gene; V was cut back by 5 bases and J by 9 bases. The CDR3 runs 13 residues. CDR3 sequence reads: CASSTRQGGTIYF. The CDR3 coding sequence is TGTGCCAGCAGCACCCGACAGGGAGGCACCATATATTTT.